Below are 10 T cell receptor beta chains sequenced from a single sample in a study of post-analysis software for immune sequencing data. These receptors' antigens are unknown. The authors incorporated unique molecular identifiers into the TCR beta cDNA libraries. TCRdb re-called the PCR reads with MiXCR, one entry per CDR3 protein. The sample carries about 820,000 distinct CDR3 sequences, roughly half recorded once. Findings of the study overall: TRBV5-6, TRBV5-1 and TRBV20-1 belonged to a set of roughly five TRBV segments that were more frequent in patients than controls.

Sequencing was performed on blood. These receptors were taken from a girl aged 5 to 17 with multiple sclerosis.

In nucleotides, the CDR3 is TGTGCCAGCAGGACCACAGGGGGCGCCGGGCAGCCCCAGCATTTT. This translates into CASRTTGGAGQPQHF. The J gene is TRBJ1-5, the V gene TRBV12-3 or TRBV12-4; 9 nucleotides agree with TRBD1. V lost 6 bases, J lost 7 bases, and 10 bases stayed unmatched. This CDR3 is 15 amino acids long.

This clonotype was observed a few times. V gene TRBV29-1 combines with J gene TRBJ2-1; 7 bases match TRBD2. The length of the CDR3 is 13 residues. V trimming: 7 bases; J trimming: 7 bases; junction bases outside the gene matches: 10. In germline, CDR1 is SQVTM, CDR2 ANQGSEA. DNA of the CDR3: TGCAGCGCCGCCCGACGGCGGGAGAATGAGCAGTTCTTC. It specifies CSAARRRENEQFF.

The rearrangement links TRBV7-2 to TRBJ1-1; 7 nucleotides match TRBD1. J gave up 5 bases and V 4 bases, and 7 bases lay outside the gene matches. Germline V lookup: CDR1 SGHTA, CDR2 FQGNSA. The CDR3 is 14 residues long. CDR3 amino acids: CASSSGTAGTEAFF. CDR3 coding DNA: TGTGCCAGCAGCTCCGGGACAGCTGGGACTGAAGCTTTCTTT. The complete variable domain, with remaining parts taken from reference TRBV7-2 and TRBJ1-1, reads GAGVSQSPSNKVTEKGKDVELRCDPISGHTALYWYRQSLGQGLEFLIYFQGNSAPDKSGLPSDRFSAERTGGSVSTLTIQRTQQEDSAVYLCASSSGTAGTEAFFGQGTRLTVV.

The rearrangement links TRBV6-6 to TRBJ1-2; possible D gene TRBD1, 5 bases. Per the germline V gene, CDR1 is MNHNY and CDR2 is SVGAGI (reference sequence). The CDR3 contains 14 residues. V shed 6 bases and J shed 6 bases, with 17 bases lying between them. The CDR3, as DNA: TGTGCCAGCAGGCCGACTGGAGGGGCGAATGGCTACACCTTC. Protein sequence: CASRPTGGANGYTF.

This clonotype has only a few counts. The chain combines TRBV5-1 with TRBJ2-1; D is tentatively TRBD1 or TRBD2 (5 bases each). Germline V CDR1 and CDR2: SGHRS, YFSETQ. The CDR3 is 14 amino acids. V was pared by 4 bases and J by 5 bases, with 13 bases between. The CDR3 nucleotides read TGCGCCAGCAGCATTCGAGTGGGGGACAATGAGCAGTTCTTC. It codes for CASSIRVGDNEQFF.

The chain combines TRBV20-1 with TRBJ2-7; either TRBD1 or TRBD2 may fit D (5 bases each). CDR1 is DFQATT and CDR2 is SNEGSKA in the germline V gene (reference sequence). The germline V and J ends were trimmed by 4 bases and 0 bases, with 16 bases remaining between them. This CDR3 comprises 15 residues. The CDR3 loop reads CSAKAFGGTSYEQYF. The CDR3 DNA follows: TGCAGTGCTAAAGCTTTTGGGGGTACCTCCTACGAGCAGTACTTC.

The chain has TRBV6-6 and TRBJ2-5; 8 nucleotides line up with TRBD2. The CDR3 is made up of 16 amino acids. Germline loops: CDR1 MNHNY, CDR2 SVGAGI (reference sequence). With V trimmed by 0 bases and J by 5 bases, 8 bases remained unmatched. CDR3 nucleotide sequence: TGTGCCAGCAGTTACTCGACGGGGGGGCCGGGGGAGACCCAGTACTTC. This translates into CASSYSTGGPGETQYF.

The rearrangement uses TRBV12-3 or TRBV12-4 and TRBJ2-5; TRBD2 agrees at 14 bases. Trimming at V came to 0 bases and at J to 11 bases, leaving 20 bases not matched to a gene. The CDR3 has 20 amino acids. CDR3 region: CASSLADMTSGRGKYYGQYF. In DNA form, the CDR3 reads TGTGCCAGCAGTTTAGCGGATATGACTAGCGGGAGGGGAAAGTACTACGGGCAGTACTTC.

The rearrangement joins TRBV4-2 to TRBJ2-7, with TRBD2 matching 9 bases. CDR1 is LGHNA and CDR2 is YNFKEQ in the germline V gene. The CDR3 consists of 16 residues. Trimming at V came to 0 bases and at J to 5 bases, leaving 8 bases not matched to a gene. The CDR3, as DNA: TGTGCCAGCAGCCAAGAAAGAATGTTAGCGGGAGACGAGCAGTACTTC. Its protein product is CASSQERMLAGDEQYF.

This chain joins TRBV2 and TRBJ1-1, with D uncertain. Looked up from germline, CDR1 is SNHLY and CDR2 is FYNNEI. This CDR3 has 13 amino acids. The germline V and J ends were trimmed by 3 bases and 4 bases, with 9 bases remaining between them. CDR3 bases: TGTGCCAGCAGTGACAGGCATGGCACTGAAGCTTTCTTT. Protein: CASSDRHGTEAFF.